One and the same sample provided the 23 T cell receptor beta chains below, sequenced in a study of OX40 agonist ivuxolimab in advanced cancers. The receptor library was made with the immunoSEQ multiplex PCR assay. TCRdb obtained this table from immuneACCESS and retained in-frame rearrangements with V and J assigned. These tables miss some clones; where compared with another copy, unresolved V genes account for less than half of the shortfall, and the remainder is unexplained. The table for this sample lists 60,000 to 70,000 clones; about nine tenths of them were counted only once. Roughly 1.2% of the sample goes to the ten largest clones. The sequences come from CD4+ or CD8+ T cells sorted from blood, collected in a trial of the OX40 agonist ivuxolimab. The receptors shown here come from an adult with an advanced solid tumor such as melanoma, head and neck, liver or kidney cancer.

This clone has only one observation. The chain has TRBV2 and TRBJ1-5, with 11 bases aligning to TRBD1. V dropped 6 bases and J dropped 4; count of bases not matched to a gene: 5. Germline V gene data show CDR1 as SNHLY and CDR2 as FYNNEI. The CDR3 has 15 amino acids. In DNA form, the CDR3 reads TGTGCCAGCAGGACCGGGACAGGGGGTAATCAGCCCCAGCATTTT. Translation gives CASRTGTGGNQPQHF.

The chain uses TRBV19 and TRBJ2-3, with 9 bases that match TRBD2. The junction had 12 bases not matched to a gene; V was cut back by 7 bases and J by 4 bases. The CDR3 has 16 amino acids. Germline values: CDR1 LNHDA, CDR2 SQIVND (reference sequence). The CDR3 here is CASMPSGTVGPDTQYF. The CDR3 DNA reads TGTGCCAGTATGCCTAGCGGGACCGTGGGGCCAGATACGCAGTATTTT.

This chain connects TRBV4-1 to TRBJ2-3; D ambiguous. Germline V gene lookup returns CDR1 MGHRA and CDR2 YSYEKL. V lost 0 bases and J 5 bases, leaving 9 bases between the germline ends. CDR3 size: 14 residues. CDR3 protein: CASSQDGVGDTQYF. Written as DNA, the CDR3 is TGCGCCAGCAGCCAAGATGGGGTTGGAGATACGCAGTATTTT.

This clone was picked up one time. CDR3 DNA sequence: TGTGCCAGCAGCTTAGAAAGCCGCTCCTACGAGCAGTACTTC. Amino acids: CASSLESRSYEQYF. The V gene is TRBV11-2, the J gene TRBJ2-7, with D unclear. Trimming cost V 0 bases and J 0 bases, with 6 bases left between them. Looked up from germline, CDR1 is SGHAT and CDR2 is FQNNGV. The CDR3 is 14 amino acids. The complete variable domain, with remaining parts taken from reference TRBV11-2 and TRBJ2-7, reads EAGVAQSPRYKIIEKRQSVAFWCNPISGHATLYWYQQILGQGPKLLIQFQNNGVVDDSQLPKDRFSAERLKGVDSTLKIQPAKLEDSAVYLCASSLESRSYEQYFGPGTRLTVT.

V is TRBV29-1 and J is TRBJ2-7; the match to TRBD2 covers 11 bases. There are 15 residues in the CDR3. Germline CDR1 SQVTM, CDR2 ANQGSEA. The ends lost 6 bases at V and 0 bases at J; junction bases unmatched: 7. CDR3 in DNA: TGCAGCGTCAACCCCGGGACTAGCGGCTCCTACGAGCAGTACTTC. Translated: CSVNPGTSGSYEQYF.

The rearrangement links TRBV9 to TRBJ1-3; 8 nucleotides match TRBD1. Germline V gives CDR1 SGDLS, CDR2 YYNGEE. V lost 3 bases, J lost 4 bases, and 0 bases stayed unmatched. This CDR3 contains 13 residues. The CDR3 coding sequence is TGTGCCAGCAGCGGGGACAGGGGAAACACCATATATTTT. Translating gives CASSGDRGNTIYF.

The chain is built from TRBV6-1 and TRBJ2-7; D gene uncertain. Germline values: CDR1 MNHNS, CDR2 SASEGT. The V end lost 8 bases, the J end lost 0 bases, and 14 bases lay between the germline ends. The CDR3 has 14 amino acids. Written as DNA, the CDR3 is TGTGCCAGCCAAATGTCGCCCAACTCCTACGAGCAGTACTTC. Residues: CASQMSPNSYEQYF.

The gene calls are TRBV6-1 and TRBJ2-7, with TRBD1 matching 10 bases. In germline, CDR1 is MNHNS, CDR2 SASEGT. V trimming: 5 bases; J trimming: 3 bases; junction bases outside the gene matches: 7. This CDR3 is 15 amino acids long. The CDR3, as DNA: TGTGCCAGCAGTCTCCACGACAGGGGGCTCTACGAGCAGTACTTC. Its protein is CASSLHDRGLYEQYF.

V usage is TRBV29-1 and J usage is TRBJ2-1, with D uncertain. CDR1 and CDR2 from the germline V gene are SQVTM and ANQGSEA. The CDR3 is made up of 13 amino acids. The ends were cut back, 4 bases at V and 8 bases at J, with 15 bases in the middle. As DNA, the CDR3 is TGCAGCGTTGGAAGGGATGTTATTGATGAGCAGTTCTTC. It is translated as CSVGRDVIDEQFF.

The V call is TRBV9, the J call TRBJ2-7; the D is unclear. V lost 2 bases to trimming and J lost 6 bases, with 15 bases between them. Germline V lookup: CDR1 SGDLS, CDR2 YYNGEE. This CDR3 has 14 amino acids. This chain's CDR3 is CASSVDPEWREQYF. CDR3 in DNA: TGTGCCAGCAGCGTTGATCCGGAGTGGCGCGAGCAGTACTTC.

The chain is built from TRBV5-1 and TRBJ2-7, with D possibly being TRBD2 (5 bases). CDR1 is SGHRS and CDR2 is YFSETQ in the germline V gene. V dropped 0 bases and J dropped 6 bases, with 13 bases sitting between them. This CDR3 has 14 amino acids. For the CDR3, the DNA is TGCGCCAGCAGCTTGGCCAACGATGGAGGCGAGCAGTACTTC. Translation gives CASSLANDGGEQYF.

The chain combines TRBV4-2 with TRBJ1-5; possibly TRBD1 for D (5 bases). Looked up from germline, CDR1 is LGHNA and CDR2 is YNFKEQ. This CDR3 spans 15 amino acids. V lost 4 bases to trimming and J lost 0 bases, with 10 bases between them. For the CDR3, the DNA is TGTGCCAGCAGCCGTACACAGGATAGCAATCAGCCCCAGCATTTT. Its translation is CASSRTQDSNQPQHF.

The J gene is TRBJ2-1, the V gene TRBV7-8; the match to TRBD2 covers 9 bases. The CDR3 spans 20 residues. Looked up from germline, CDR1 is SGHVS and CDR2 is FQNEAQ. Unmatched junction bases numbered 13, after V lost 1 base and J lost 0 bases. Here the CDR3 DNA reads TGTGCCAGCAGCTTAGGGGCCTATACTAGCGGGCAGAGCTCCTACAATGAGCAGTTCTTC. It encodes CASSLGAYTSGQSSYNEQFF.

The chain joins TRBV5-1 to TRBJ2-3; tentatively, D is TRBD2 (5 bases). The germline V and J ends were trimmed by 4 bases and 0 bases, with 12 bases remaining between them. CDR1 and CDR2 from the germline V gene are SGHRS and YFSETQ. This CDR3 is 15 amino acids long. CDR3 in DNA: TGCGCCAGCAGCGATCCAAGCGGCAGCACAGATACGCAGTATTTT. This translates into CASSDPSGSTDTQYF.

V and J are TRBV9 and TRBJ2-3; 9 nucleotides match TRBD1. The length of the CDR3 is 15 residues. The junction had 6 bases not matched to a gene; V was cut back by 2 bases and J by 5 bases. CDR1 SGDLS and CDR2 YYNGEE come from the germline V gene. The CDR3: CASSVTGGFGDTQYF. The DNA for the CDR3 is TGTGCCAGCAGCGTGACAGGGGGGTTTGGAGATACGCAGTATTTT.

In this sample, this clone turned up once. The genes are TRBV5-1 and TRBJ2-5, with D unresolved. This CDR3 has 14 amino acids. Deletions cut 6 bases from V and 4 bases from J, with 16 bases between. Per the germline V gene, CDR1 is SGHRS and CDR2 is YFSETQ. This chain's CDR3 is CASTSGLWGETQYF. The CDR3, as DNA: TGCGCCAGCACCTCTGGCCTATGGGGAGAGACCCAGTACTTC.

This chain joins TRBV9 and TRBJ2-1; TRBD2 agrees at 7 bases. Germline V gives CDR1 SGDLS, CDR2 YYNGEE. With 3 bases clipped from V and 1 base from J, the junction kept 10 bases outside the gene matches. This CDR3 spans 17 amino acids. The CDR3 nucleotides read TGTGCCAGCAGCGCCAGATCTAGCGGACCTTCCTACAATGAGCAGTTCTTC. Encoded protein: CASSARSSGPSYNEQFF. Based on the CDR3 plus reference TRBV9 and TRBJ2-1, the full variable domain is DSGVTQTPKHLITATGQRVTLRCSPRSGDLSVYWYQQSLDQGLQFLIQYYNGEERAKGNILERFSAQQFPDLHSELNLSSLELGDSALYFCASSARSSGPSYNEQFFGPGTRLTVL.

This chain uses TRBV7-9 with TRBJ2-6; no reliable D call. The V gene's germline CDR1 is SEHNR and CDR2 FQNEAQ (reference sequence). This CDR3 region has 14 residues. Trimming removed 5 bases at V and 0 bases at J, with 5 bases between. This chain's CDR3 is CASSRSSGANVLTF. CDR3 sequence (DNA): TGTGCCAGCAGCAGGAGCTCTGGGGCCAACGTCCTGACTTTC.

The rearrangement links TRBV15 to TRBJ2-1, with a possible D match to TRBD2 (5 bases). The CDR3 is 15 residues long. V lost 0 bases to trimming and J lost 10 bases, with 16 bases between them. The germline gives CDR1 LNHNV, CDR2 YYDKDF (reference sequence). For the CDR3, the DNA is TGTGCCACCAGCAGAGATCTGGACCAGACGGGGGAGCAGTTCTTC. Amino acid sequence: CATSRDLDQTGEQFF.

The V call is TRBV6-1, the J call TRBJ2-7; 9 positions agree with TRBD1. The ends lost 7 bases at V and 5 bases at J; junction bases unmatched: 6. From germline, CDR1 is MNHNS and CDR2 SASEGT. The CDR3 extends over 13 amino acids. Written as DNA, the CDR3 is TGTGCCAGCACAGGACAGGGGCCCCACGAGCAGTACTTC. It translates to CASTGQGPHEQYF.

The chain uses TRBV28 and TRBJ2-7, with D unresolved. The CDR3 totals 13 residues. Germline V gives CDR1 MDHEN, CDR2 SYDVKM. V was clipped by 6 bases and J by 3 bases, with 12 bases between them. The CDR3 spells CASSQLRIYEQYF. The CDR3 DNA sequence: TGTGCCAGCAGCCAACTACGGATCTACGAGCAGTACTTC.

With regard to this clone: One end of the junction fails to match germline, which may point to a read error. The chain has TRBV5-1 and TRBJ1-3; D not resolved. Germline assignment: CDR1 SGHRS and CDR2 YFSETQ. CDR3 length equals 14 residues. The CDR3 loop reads CASSLVGNVGTIYF. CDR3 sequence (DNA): TGTGCCAGCAGCTTGGTAGGGAACGTGGGCACCATATATTTT.

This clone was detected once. DNA for the CDR3: TGTGCCAGCAGCCTGACAGGGTTTCGCATGAACACTGAAGCTTTCTTT. Translation gives CASSLTGFRMNTEAFF. The genes are TRBV11-3 and TRBJ1-1, with 7 bases matching TRBD1. Germline CDR1 reads SGHNT; CDR2 reads YENEEA. Trimming took 5 bases from V and 0 from J; bases not matched to a gene: 9. This CDR3 is built from 16 residues.